This TCR beta chain originates from a study of cytomegalovirus exposure and HLA in healthy donors. It was with 60 Vbeta and 13 Jbeta primers that the PCR ran. Produced via immunoSEQ multiplex PCR; TCRdb's table is partial and in-frame only. The table shows about 110,000 clones, with over 70% occurring only once. The study, taken as a whole, reports: In a later analysis, a missense DCLRE1C variant was linked to TCR beta V- and J-gene trimming. A few V segments could not be told apart, such as TRBV6-2 and TRBV6-3, and were left out.

V lost 4 bases and J lost 8; bases outside the gene matches: 9. The V gene's germline CDR1 is SEHNR and CDR2 FQNEAQ (reference sequence). The CDR3 runs to 15 residues. A note on this clone: Its antigen is currently unknown.

The sample comprised PBMCs. The V gene is TRBV7-9, the J gene TRBJ2-1; TRBD1 matches at 9 bases. The sequence was collected from a man aged 25 to 45 in good health and CMV-seronegative. CDR3 nucleotide sequence: TGTGCCAGCAGCTCTCCGACAGGGGGATCCTATGAGCAGTTCTTC. Encoded protein: CASSSPTGGSYEQFF.